Sequencing of this T cell receptor (beta chain) was carried out in a study of T cell responses to AZD1222 COVID-19 vaccine. General study findings and limits: Mapped onto spike, vaccine-associated CD4 TCRs spanned it and were dominant at 160-218 and 743-854.

Only in-frame clones appear in the TCRdb table, and some are missing; sequencing was by immunoSEQ multiplex PCR. The sample holds some 50,000 clones, roughly 83% seen once. V lost 7 bases and J lost 1, with 3 bases in between. This CDR3 is 10 amino acids long. The germline V gene encodes CDR1 SQVTM and CDR2 ANQGSEA. Details on this clone: Its target is unknown.

This clonotype was obtained from an adult in good health. The specimen was peripheral blood, collected on day 0 of AZD1222 vaccination. The rearrangement joins TRBV29-1 to TRBJ2-3, with D unresolved. CDR3 nucleotides: TGCAGCGGCGGCACAGATACGCAGTATTTT. It translates to CSGGTDTQYF.